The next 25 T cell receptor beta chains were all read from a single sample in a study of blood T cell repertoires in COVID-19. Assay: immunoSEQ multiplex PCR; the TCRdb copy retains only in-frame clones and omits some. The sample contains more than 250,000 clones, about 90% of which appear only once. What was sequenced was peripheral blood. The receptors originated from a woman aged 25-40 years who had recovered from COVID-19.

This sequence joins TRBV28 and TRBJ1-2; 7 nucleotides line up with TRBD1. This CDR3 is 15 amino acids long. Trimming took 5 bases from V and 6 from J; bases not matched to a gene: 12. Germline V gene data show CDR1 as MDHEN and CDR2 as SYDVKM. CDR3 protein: CASSPPTGSLHGYTF. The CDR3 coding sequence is TGTGCCAGCAGTCCACCGACAGGGAGTTTGCATGGCTACACCTTC.

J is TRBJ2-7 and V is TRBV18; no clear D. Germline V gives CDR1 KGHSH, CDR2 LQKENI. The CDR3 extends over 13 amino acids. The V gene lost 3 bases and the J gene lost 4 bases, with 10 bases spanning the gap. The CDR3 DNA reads TGTGCCAGCTCACCCGCAGGTGATTACGAGCAGTACTTC. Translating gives CASSPAGDYEQYF. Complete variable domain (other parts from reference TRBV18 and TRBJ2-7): NAGVMQNPRHLVRRRGQEARLRCSPMKGHSHVYWYRQLPEEGLKFMVYLQKENIIDESGMPKERFSAEFPKEGPSILRIQQVVRGDSAAYFCASSPAGDYEQYFGPGTRLTVT.

CDR3: CASSLATGSGAFF. The CDR3 coding sequence is TGTGCCAGCAGCTTAGCGACAGGCAGCGGAGCTTTCTTT. The chain links TRBV7-9 to TRBJ1-1, with D perhaps matching TRBD1 (6 bases). This CDR3 contains 13 residues. Looked up from germline, CDR1 is SEHNR and CDR2 is FQNEAQ (reference sequence). V was shortened by 0 bases and J by 10 bases, with 12 bases between the two germline ends.

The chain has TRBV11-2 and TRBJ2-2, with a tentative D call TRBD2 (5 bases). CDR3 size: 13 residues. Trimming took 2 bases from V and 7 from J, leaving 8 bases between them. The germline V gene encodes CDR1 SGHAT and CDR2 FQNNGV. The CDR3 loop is CASSLSGFGELFF. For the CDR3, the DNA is TGTGCCAGCAGCTTAAGCGGTTTCGGGGAGCTGTTTTTT.

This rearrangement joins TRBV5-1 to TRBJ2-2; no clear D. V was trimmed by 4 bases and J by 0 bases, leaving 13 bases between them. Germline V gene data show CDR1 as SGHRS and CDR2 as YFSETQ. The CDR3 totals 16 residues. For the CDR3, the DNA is TGCGCCAGCAGCCCCCGTGTGGGCGCGAACACCGGGGAGCTGTTTTTT. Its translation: CASSPRVGANTGELFF. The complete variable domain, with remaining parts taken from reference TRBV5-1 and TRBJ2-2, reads KAGVTQTPRYLIKTRGQQVTLSCSPISGHRSVSWYQQTPGQGLQFLFEYFSETQRNKGNFPGRFSGRQFSNSRSEMNVSTLELGDSALYLCASSPRVGANTGELFFGEGSRLTVL.

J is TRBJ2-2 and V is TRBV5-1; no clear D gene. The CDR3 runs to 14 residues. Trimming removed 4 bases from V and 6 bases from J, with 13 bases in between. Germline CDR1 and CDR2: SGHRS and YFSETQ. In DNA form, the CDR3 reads TGCGCCAGCAGCCTTGGAAGGCAGGCCGGGGAGCTGTTTTTT. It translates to CASSLGRQAGELFF.

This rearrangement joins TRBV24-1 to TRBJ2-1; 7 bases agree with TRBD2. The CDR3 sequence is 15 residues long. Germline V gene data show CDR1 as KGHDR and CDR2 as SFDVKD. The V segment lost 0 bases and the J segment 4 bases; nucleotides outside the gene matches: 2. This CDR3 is CATSDLGRGYNEQFF. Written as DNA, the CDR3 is TGTGCCACCAGTGATTTGGGGAGGGGTTACAATGAGCAGTTCTTC.

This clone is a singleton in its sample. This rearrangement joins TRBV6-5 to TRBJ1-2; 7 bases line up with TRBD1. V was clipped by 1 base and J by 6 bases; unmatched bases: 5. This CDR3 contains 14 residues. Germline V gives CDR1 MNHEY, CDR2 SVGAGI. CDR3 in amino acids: CASSYFTGENGYTF. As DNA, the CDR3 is TGTGCCAGCAGTTACTTCACAGGGGAAAATGGCTACACCTTC.

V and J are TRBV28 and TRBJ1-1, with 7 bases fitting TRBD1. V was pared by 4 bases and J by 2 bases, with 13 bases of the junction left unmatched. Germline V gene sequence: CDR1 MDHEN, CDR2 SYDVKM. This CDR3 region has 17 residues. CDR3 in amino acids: CASSSTHSGQLNTEAFF. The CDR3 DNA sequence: TGTGCCAGCAGTTCCACCCACTCGGGACAGCTAAACACTGAAGCTTTCTTT.

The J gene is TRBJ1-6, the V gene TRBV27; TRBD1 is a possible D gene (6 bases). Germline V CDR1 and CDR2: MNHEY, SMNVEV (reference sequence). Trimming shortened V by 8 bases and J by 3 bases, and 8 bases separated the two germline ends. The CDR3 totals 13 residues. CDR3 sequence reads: CASGQSYNSPLHF. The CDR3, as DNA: TGTGCCAGCGGACAGAGCTATAATTCACCCCTCCACTTT.

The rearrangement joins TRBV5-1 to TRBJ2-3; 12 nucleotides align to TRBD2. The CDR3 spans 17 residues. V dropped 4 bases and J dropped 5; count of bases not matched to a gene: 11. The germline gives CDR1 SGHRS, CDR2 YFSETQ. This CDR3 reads CASSLPRLAGEGDTQYF. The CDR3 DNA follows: TGCGCCAGCAGCCTCCCCCGACTAGCGGGGGAGGGAGATACGCAGTATTTT.

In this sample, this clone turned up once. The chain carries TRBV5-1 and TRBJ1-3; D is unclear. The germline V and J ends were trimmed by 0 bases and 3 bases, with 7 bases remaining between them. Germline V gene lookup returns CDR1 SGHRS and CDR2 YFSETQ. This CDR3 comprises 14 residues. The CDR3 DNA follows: TGCGCCAGCAGCTTGGGTGGAGGTGGAAACACCATATATTTT. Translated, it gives CASSLGGGGNTIYF.

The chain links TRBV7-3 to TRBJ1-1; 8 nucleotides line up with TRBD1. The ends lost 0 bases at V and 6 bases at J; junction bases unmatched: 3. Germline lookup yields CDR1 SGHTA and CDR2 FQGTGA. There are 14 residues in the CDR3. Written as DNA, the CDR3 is TGTGCCAGCAGCTTAACGCCAGGGGGCCCTGAAGCTTTCTTT. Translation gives CASSLTPGGPEAFF.

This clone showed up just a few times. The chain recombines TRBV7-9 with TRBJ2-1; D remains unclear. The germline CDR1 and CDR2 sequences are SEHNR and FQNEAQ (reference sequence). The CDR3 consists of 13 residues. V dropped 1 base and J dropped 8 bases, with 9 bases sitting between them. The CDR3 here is CASSLDLTDEQFF. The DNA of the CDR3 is TGTGCCAGCAGCTTAGATCTAACGGATGAGCAGTTCTTC.

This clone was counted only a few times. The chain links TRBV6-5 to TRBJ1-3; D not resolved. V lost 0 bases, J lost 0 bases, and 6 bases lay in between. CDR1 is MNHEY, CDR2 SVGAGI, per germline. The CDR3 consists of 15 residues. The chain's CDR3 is CASSYSGFSGNTIYF. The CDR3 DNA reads TGTGCCAGCAGTTACTCCGGGTTCTCTGGAAACACCATATATTTT.

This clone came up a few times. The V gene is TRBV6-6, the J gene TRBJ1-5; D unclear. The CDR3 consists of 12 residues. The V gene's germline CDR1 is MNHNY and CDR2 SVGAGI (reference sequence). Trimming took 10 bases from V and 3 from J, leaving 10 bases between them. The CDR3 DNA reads TGTGCCACCCGCGGGCCCAATCAGCCCCAGCATTTT. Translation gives CATRGPNQPQHF.

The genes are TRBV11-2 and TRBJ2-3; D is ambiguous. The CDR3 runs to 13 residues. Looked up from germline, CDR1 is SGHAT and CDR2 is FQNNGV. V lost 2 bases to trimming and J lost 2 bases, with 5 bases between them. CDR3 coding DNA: TGTGCCAGCAGCTTATTTCTCACAGATACGCAGTATTTT. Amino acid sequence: CASSLFLTDTQYF.

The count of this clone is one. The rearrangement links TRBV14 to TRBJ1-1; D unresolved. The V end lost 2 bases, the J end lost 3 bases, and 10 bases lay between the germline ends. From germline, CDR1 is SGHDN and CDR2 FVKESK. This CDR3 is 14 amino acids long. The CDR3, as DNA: TGTGCCAGCAGCCAAAGTTCCGGTTACACTGAAGCTTTCTTT. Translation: CASSQSSGYTEAFF.

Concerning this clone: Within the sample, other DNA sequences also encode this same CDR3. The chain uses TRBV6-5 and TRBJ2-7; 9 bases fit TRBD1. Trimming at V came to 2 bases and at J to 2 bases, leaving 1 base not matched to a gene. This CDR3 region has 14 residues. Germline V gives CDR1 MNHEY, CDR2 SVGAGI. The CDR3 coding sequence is TGTGCCAGCAGTTACGGGACAGGGACCTACGAGCAGTACTTC. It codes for CASSYGTGTYEQYF.

The CDR3 here is CASSEWGQNSPLHF. For the CDR3, the DNA is TGCGCCAGCAGTGAGTGGGGCCAAAATTCACCCCTCCACTTT. V is TRBV10-1 and J is TRBJ1-6, with TRBD1 as a possible D gene (5 bases). The CDR3 is 14 residues long. CDR1 WNHNN and CDR2 SYGVQD come from the germline V gene (reference sequence). V was shortened by 1 base and J by 7 bases, with 8 bases between the two germline ends.

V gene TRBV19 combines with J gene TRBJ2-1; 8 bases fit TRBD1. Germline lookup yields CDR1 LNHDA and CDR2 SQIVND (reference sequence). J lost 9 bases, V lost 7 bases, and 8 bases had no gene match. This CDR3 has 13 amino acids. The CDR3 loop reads CASNIGQGGEQFF. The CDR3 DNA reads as TGTGCCAGTAATATCGGACAGGGCGGTGAGCAGTTCTTC.

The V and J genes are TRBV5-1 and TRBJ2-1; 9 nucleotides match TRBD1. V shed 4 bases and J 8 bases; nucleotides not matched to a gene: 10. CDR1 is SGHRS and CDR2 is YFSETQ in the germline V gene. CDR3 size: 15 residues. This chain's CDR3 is CASSRGQGERDEQFF. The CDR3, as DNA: TGCGCCAGCAGCAGGGGACAGGGTGAAAGGGATGAGCAGTTCTTC.

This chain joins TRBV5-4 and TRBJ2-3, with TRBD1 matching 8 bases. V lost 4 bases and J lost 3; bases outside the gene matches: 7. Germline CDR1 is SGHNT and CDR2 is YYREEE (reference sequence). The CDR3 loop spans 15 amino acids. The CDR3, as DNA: TGTGCCAGCAGCCGACCTTGGACAGGGACAGATACGCAGTATTTT. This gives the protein CASSRPWTGTDTQYF. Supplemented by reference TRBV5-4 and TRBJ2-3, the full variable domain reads ETGVTQSPTHLIKTRGQQVTLRCSSQSGHNTVSWYQQALGQGPQFIFQYYREEENGRGNFPPRFSGLQFPNYSSELNVNALELDDSALYLCASSRPWTGTDTQYFGPGTRLTVL.

The DNA of the CDR3 is TGTGCCAGCAGTTTTCGGGGGGGGCCGTTGGCAGATACGCAGTATTTT. Protein: CASSFRGGPLADTQYF. The chain employs TRBV27 and TRBJ2-3, with 8 bases lining up with TRBD2. The CDR3 contains 16 residues. Trimming removed 3 bases from V and 4 bases from J; junction bases left unmatched: 9. The germline V gene encodes CDR1 MNHEY and CDR2 SMNVEV (reference sequence).

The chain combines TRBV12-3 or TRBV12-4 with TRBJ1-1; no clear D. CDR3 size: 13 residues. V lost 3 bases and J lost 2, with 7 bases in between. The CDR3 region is CASSFHRNTEAFF. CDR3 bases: TGTGCCAGCAGTTTTCACAGAAACACTGAAGCTTTCTTT.